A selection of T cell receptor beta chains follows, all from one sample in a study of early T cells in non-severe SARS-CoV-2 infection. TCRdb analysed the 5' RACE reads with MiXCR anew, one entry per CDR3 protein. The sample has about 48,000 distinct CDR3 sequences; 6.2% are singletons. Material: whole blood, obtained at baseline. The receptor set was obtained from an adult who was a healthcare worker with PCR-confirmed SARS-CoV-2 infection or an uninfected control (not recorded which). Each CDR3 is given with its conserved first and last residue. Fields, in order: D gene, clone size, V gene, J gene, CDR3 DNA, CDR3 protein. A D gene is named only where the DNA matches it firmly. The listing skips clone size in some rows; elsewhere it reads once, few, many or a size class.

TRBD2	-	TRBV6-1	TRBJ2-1	TGTGCCAGCTCACTAGCGGGCTATTACAATGAGCAGTTCTTC	CASSLAGYYNEQFF
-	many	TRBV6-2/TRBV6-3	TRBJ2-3	TGTGCCAGCAGTTATAGATCAGGGAAGGCTCGTGGGGGGCAGTATTTT	CASSYRSGKARGGQYF
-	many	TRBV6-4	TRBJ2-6	TGTGCCAGCAGTGACTCCACAGGCTCTGGGGCCAACGTCCTGACTTTC	CASSDSTGSGANVLTF
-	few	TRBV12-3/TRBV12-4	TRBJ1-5	TGTGCCAGCAGTCCCATAGGTAGTGGCAATCAGCCCCAGCATTTT	CASSPIGSGNQPQHF
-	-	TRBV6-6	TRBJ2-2	TGTGCCAGCAGCTCCCGGGGGAGGCCCGGGGAGCTGTTTTTT	CASSSRGRPGELFF
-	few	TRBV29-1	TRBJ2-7	TGCAGCGTTGCCGACACTTACGAGCAGTACTTC	CSVADTYEQYF
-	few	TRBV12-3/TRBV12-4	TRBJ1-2	TGTGCCAGCAGCGCCGGGACACATAGCTATGGCTACACCTTC	CASSAGTHSYGYTF
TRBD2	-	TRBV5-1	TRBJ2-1	TGCGCCAGCACCGCACTAGCGGGGCTTAACAATGAGCAGTTCTTC	CASTALAGLNNEQFF
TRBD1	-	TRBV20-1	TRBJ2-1	TGCAGTGCTCCTGGGACAGGGGCCATCGTGTCGTACAATGAGCAGTTCTTC	CSAPGTGAIVSYNEQFF
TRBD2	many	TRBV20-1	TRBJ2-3	TGCAGTGCTAGTTATGGCGGGAGGCGGATGGATACGCAGTATTTT	CSASYGGRRMDTQYF
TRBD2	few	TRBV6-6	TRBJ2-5	TGTGCCAGCAGCCGGACTAGCGGGTTACAAGAGACCCAGTACTTC	CASSRTSGLQETQYF
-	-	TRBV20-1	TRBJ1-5	TGCAGTGCTAGAGATTCTGGGGTTGGCAATCAGCCCCAGCATTTT	CSARDSGVGNQPQHF
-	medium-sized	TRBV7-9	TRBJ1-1	TGTGCCAGCAGCCCCCAGGGAGACACTGAAGCTTTCTTT	CASSPQGDTEAFF
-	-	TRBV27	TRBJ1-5	TGTGCCAGCAGTTTAATAAACCAGGGGCAGCCCCAGCATTTT	CASSLINQGQPQHF
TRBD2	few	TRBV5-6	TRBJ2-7	TGTGCCAGCAGCTTCGGACTAGCGGGAGGCTTTATCAACGAGCAGTACTTC	CASSFGLAGGFINEQYF
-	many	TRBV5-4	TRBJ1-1	TGTGCCAGCAGCTTGGACACAGAACCGAACACTGAAGCTTTCTTT	CASSLDTEPNTEAFF
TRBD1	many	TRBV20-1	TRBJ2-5	TGCAGTGCTAGCGCTCCGGGACAGGGGGGCCAAGAGACCCAGTACTTC	CSASAPGQGGQETQYF
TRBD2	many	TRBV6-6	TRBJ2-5	TGTGCCAGCAGTTACGTCCCCCTAGCGGGAGTGGTAGAGACCCAGTACTTC	CASSYVPLAGVVETQYF
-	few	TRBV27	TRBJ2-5	TGTGCCAGCAGCCCCAGACTGACTAGCCAAGAGACCCAGTACTTC	CASSPRLTSQETQYF
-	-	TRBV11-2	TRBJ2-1	TGTGCCAGCAGCTTAGAAGGAAACAATGAGCAGTTCTTC	CASSLEGNNEQFF
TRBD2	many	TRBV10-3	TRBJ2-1	TGTGCCATCAGCGGACTAGGCTCCTACAATGAGCAGTTCTTC	CAISGLGSYNEQFF
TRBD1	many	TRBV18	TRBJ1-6	TGTGCCAGCTCAAGGGACAGGGACACTTCACCCCTCCACTTT	CASSRDRDTSPLHF
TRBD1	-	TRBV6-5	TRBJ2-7	TGTGCCAGCACCTACCGACAGGGCGGCGAGCAGTACTTC	CASTYRQGGEQYF
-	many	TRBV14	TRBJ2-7	TGTGCCAGCAGCCAGTATTTGGGGGTCTACGAGCAGTACTTC	CASSQYLGVYEQYF
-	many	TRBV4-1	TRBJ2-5	TGCGCCAGCAGCCAAGATCCCGCAGGGGGGGCAGAGACCCAGTACTTC	CASSQDPAGGAETQYF
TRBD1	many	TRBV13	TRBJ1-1	TGTGCCAGCAGCTTCGGGACAGCAACTGAAGCTTTCTTT	CASSFGTATEAFF
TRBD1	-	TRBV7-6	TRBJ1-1	TGTGCCAGCAGCCAAGGGGGCGCGAACACTGAAGCTTTCTTT	CASSQGGANTEAFF
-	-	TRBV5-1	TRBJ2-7	TGCGCCAGCAGCTTGTCGGGATTCGAGCAGTACTTC	CASSLSGFEQYF
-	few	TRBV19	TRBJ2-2	TGTGCCAGTACCCGGGGACTCAAAGGGACCGGGGAGCTGTTTTTT	CASTRGLKGTGELFF
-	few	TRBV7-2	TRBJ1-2	TGTGCCAGCAGCTTATGGGTAACAGACTATGGCTACACCTTC	CASSLWVTDYGYTF
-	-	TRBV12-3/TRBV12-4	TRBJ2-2	TGTGCCAGCTCCCGGGGGGCACCGAACACCGGGGAGCTGTTTTTT	CASSRGAPNTGELFF
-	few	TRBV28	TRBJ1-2	TGTGCCAGCAGAGTGGGCGCGGGGGGCTACACCTTC	CASRVGAGGYTF
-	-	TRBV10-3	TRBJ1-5	TGTGCCATCAGTGAGTCGTTCACGAATAACAATCAGCCCCAGCATTTT	CAISESFTNNNQPQHF
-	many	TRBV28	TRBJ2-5	TGTGCCAGCAGTCCCCCTTTGACTTCAAGGACCCAGTACTTC	CASSPPLTSRTQYF
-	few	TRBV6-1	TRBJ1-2	TGTGCCAGCGGGGCAGGGACTAACTATGGCTACACCTTC	CASGAGTNYGYTF
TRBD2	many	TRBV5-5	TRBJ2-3	TGTGCCAGCAGCTTGGAGATGACTAGCGGGCTGTTTGATACGCAGTATTTT	CASSLEMTSGLFDTQYF
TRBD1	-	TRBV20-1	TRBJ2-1	TGCAGTGCAGACCGGGACAGCGAGCAGTTCTTC	CSADRDSEQFF
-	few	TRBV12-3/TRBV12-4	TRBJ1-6	TGTGCCAGCAGAACGATAAGCTCCTATAATTCACCCCTCCACTTT	CASRTISSYNSPLHF
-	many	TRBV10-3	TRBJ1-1	TGTGCCATCAGGAGGGTGGGCACTGAAGCTTTCTTT	CAIRRVGTEAFF
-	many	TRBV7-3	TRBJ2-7	TGTGCCAGCAGCTTAACCGGAGGGGCCTCCTACGAGCAGTACTTC	CASSLTGGASYEQYF
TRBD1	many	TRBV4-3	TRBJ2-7	TGCGCCAGCAGCCAGATGCTAGGGACAGTCCAATCCTACGAGCAGTACTTC	CASSQMLGTVQSYEQYF
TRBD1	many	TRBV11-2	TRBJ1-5	TGTGCCAGCAGCACAGGGACAGGGGCTGGTCAGCCCCAGCATTTT	CASSTGTGAGQPQHF
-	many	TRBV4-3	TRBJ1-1	TGCGCCAGCAGCCAAGGGACCTCGGGGAACACTGAAGCTTTCTTT	CASSQGTSGNTEAFF
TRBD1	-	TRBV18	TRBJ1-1	TGTGCCAGCTCACCACTCGGACAGGTGAACACTGAAGCTTTCTTT	CASSPLGQVNTEAFF
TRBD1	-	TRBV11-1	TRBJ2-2	TGTGCCAGCAGCTACGGGACAGGGAGCACCGGGGAGCTGTTTTTT	CASSYGTGSTGELFF
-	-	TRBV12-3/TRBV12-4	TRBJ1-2	TGTGCCAGCAGTTTTTTGCAGCACTATGGCTACACCTTC	CASSFLQHYGYTF
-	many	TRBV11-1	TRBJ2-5	TGTGCCAGCAGCTTAGCGCCGGCAGGGAAGTACCAAGAGACCCAGTACTTC	CASSLAPAGKYQETQYF
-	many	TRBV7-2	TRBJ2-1	TGTGCCAGCAGCTTATCTTCTGGGTACCATGAGCAGTTCTTC	CASSLSSGYHEQFF
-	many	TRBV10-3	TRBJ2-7	TGTGCCATCAGTGAGTCGGGAACTCCCAGCGAGCAGTACTTC	CAISESGTPSEQYF
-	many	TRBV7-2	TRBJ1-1	TGTGCCAGCAGCCGACCCCGAAGACAAACAAACACTGAAGCTTTCTTT	CASSRPRRQTNTEAFF
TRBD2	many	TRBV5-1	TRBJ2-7	TGCGCCAGCAGCTTGTCGGGCGGGAGGAAGTACGAGCAGTACTTC	CASSLSGGRKYEQYF
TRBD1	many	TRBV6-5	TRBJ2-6	TGTGCCAGCAGTTTCAAGGGGACAGCTGGGGCCAACGTCCTGACTTTC	CASSFKGTAGANVLTF
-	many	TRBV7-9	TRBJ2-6	TGTGCCAGCAGCTTAAACCTACTGGCTGGGGCCAACGTCCTGACTTTC	CASSLNLLAGANVLTF
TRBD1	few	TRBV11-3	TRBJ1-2	TGTGCCAGCAGCTTGGGGACAGATGGCTACACCTTC	CASSLGTDGYTF